The rows below give T cell receptor beta chains drawn from one sample of a study of blood T cell repertoires in COVID-19. Method: immunoSEQ multiplex PCR; TCRdb's copy keeps in-frame clones and lacks some. Of fewer than 250,000 clones in the sample, around 83% were seen once. The source material was peripheral blood. The source of these receptors is a woman in her forties or fifties with acute or convalescent COVID-19. Each CDR3 is given with its conserved first and last residue. A D gene is named only where the DNA matches it firmly. Clone size appears in some rows only: once, few, many, or a class for an expanded clone.

J gene: TRBJ1-1
V gene: TRBV7-2
clone size: -
D gene: -
CDR3 protein: CASSFTNTEAFF
CDR3 DNA: TGTGCCAGCAGCTTCACTAACACTGAAGCTTTCTTT

J gene: TRBJ2-3
V gene: TRBV5-1
clone size: -
D gene: -
CDR3 protein: CASSFNSPQADTQYF
CDR3 DNA: TGCGCCAGCAGCTTTAACTCCCCGCAGGCAGATACGCAGTATTTT

J gene: TRBJ2-5
V gene: TRBV20-1
clone size: -
D gene: -
CDR3 protein: CSASFSQPSETQYF
CDR3 DNA: TGCAGTGCTAGTTTTAGCCAGCCTTCCGAGACCCAGTACTTC

J gene: TRBJ2-1
V gene: TRBV2
clone size: -
D gene: -
CDR3 protein: CASELMYEQFF
CDR3 DNA: TGTGCCAGCGAGTTAATGTATGAGCAGTTCTTC

J gene: TRBJ1-1
V gene: TRBV5-1
clone size: -
D gene: TRBD1
CDR3 protein: CASSSDPGQGMVAFF
CDR3 DNA: TGCGCCAGCAGCTCTGACCCGGGACAGGGAATGGTAGCTTTCTTT

J gene: TRBJ1-4
V gene: TRBV6-5
clone size: -
D gene: TRBD1
CDR3 protein: CASREPGQGREKLFF
CDR3 DNA: TGTGCCAGCAGAGAGCCGGGACAGGGGAGGGAAAAACTGTTTTTT

J gene: TRBJ2-6
V gene: TRBV27
clone size: few
D gene: TRBD2
CDR3 protein: CASSLSSGRLFGANVLTF
CDR3 DNA: TGTGCCAGCAGTTTGTCGAGCGGGAGGCTCTTTGGGGCCAACGTCCTGACTTTC

J gene: TRBJ1-5
V gene: TRBV7-2
clone size: -
D gene: -
CDR3 protein: CASSPGGGTPSNQPQHF
CDR3 DNA: TGTGCCAGCAGCCCGGGCGGAGGAACCCCTAGCAATCAGCCCCAGCATTTT

J gene: TRBJ2-7
V gene: TRBV6-4
clone size: -
D gene: -
CDR3 protein: CASREDRPQISEQYF
CDR3 DNA: TGTGCCAGCAGGGAAGACAGGCCGCAAATAAGCGAGCAGTACTTC

J gene: TRBJ2-1
V gene: TRBV28
clone size: -
D gene: TRBD1
CDR3 protein: CASSRPQGASYNEQFF
CDR3 DNA: TGTGCCAGCAGCCGTCCCCAGGGGGCCTCCTACAATGAGCAGTTCTTC

J gene: TRBJ2-2
V gene: TRBV5-6
clone size: -
D gene: -
CDR3 protein: CASSETATGELFF
CDR3 DNA: TGTGCCAGCAGCGAGACAGCCACCGGGGAGCTGTTTTTT

J gene: TRBJ1-2
V gene: TRBV20-1
clone size: -
D gene: -
CDR3 protein: CSASLQNYGYTF
CDR3 DNA: TGCAGTGCTAGTTTGCAGAACTATGGCTACACCTTC

J gene: TRBJ2-5
V gene: TRBV6-1
clone size: once
D gene: -
CDR3 protein: CASSEQEGGQETQYF
CDR3 DNA: TGTGCCAGCAGTGAACAGGAAGGGGGCCAAGAGACCCAGTACTTC

J gene: TRBJ2-5
V gene: TRBV11-2
clone size: -
D gene: TRBD1
CDR3 protein: CASSFRGQDQETQYF
CDR3 DNA: TGTGCCAGCAGCTTTAGGGGACAGGACCAAGAGACCCAGTACTTC

J gene: TRBJ2-4
V gene: TRBV6-1
clone size: -
D gene: -
CDR3 protein: CASSEGGRTKNIQYF
CDR3 DNA: TGTGCCAGCAGTGAAGGGGGCCGTACCAAAAACATTCAGTACTTC

J gene: TRBJ2-2
V gene: TRBV2
clone size: few
D gene: TRBD1
CDR3 protein: CASSDSRGHTGELFF
CDR3 DNA: TGTGCCAGCAGTGACTCCAGGGGGCACACCGGGGAGCTGTTTTTT

J gene: TRBJ1-5
V gene: TRBV27
clone size: -
D gene: -
CDR3 protein: CASSYRGGNQPQHF
CDR3 DNA: TGTGCCAGCAGTTATCGCGGTGGCAATCAGCCCCAGCATTTT

J gene: TRBJ2-7
V gene: TRBV5-1
clone size: -
D gene: TRBD2
CDR3 protein: CASSRVAGSSYEQYF
CDR3 DNA: TGCGCCAGCAGTCGGGTAGCGGGGAGCTCCTACGAGCAGTACTTC

J gene: TRBJ2-3
V gene: TRBV7-9
clone size: -
D gene: TRBD2
CDR3 protein: CASSLSGRTDTQYF
CDR3 DNA: TGTGCCAGCAGCTTAAGCGGGAGGACAGATACGCAGTATTTT

J gene: TRBJ1-2
V gene: TRBV28
clone size: once
D gene: TRBD1
CDR3 protein: CASSSPAGQGEPPWGYTF
CDR3 DNA: TGTGCCAGCAGTTCCCCAGCGGGACAGGGGGAACCGCCGTGGGGCTACACCTTC

J gene: TRBJ1-1
V gene: TRBV30
clone size: -
D gene: -
CDR3 protein: CAWGRGTAEAFF
CDR3 DNA: TGTGCCTGGGGACGGGGAACGGCTGAAGCTTTCTTT

J gene: TRBJ2-5
V gene: TRBV5-1
clone size: -
D gene: TRBD1
CDR3 protein: CASSLGDRDLETQYF
CDR3 DNA: TGCGCCAGCAGCTTGGGGGACAGGGATCTGGAGACCCAGTACTTC

J gene: TRBJ2-7
V gene: TRBV24-1
clone size: -
D gene: TRBD2
CDR3 protein: CATSDLLLAGVYEQYF
CDR3 DNA: TGTGCCACCAGTGATTTGTTACTAGCGGGGGTCTACGAGCAGTACTTC